This T cell receptor beta chain was obtained from a study of cytomegalovirus exposure and HLA in healthy donors (dated by TCRdb to between 2016 and 2019). Study-level background: The roughly 670 repertoires of the first cohort and the roughly 120 validation repertoires were produced on the same platform, according to a later analysis. The study was designed to test whether signatures of past pathogen exposure could be identified by cataloging public T cell receptors. The study combined high-throughput TCR immunosequencing, statistical association of individual TCRs with disease status, and machine learning to predict cytomegalovirus infection status. Along with the roughly 610-subject first cohort, a separate validation cohort of over a hundred different subjects was used. Summary of the overall study and its limitations: According to the authors, the approach could potentially be generalized to other disease states and immunological phenotypes. Across donors, most TCR sequences were observed very rarely, whereas some public TCRs were present in many individuals. A later analysis lacked HLA typing for the validation cohort, so it scored co-occurrence in that cohort across all 130 or so repertoires. The study gave a list of about 170 TCR beta chains associated with cytomegalovirus. In vitro tests confirmed that a few of the cytomegalovirus-associated TCR beta chains recognize cytomegalovirus antigens. The classifier was reported to diagnose cytomegalovirus status with high specificity and sensitivity in both the original and validation cohorts. In a later analysis, TCRs clustered in the first cohort were found to also tend to co-occur in the roughly 120 validation repertoires, with 90% to 95% of cluster scores above 0.

This clone occurred a few times. It has no known antigen specificity. Base qualities are missing; no much larger clone stands one base away. Reading the germline V gene gives CDR1 SGHAT and CDR2 FQNNGV. V drops 8 bases and J drops 1 base, leaving 8 bases in between. Measured from the cysteine to the phenylalanine, the CDR3 is 12 residues long. The sequence is cut down to CDR3 DNA, 36 bases in frame from base 1. Separate from the roughly 650-subject first cohort, the validation cohort of 90 to 150 subjects was the group to which the donors belonged. Libraries came from the immunoSEQ multiplex PCR assay. Under the source paper's analysis protocol: A statistical classification framework was built for diagnosing cytomegalovirus status from the catalog of TCR beta chain sequences. The immuneACCESS repertoire file appears here via TCRdb, limited to in-frame rearrangements. These files lack a portion of the clones; in checked studies, under half of the deficit traces to unresolved V genes, and the cause of the others is not known. The DNA gave D and trimming, while V, J and clone size come from that table. This sample is represented by 90,000 or so clones; 85% of them were singletons. The ten top clones hold about 20% of the sample.

In this chain, TRBV11-2 is recombined with TRBJ1-1; possibly the D gene is TRBD1, per 6 matching bases. This receptor was identified in a young man in good health and CMV-seropositive. Specimen: PBMCs. The sequenced DNA is TGTGCCAGCTTGACAGGGAACACTGAAGCTTTCTTT. This translates into CASLTGNTEAFF.